The sequence of this T cell receptor beta chain was determined in a study of shared clonotypes between healthy human individuals. Study-level background: A couple of women and a few men aged 18 to 49 made up the donors. The study, taken as a whole, reports: Clonotype sharing among the donors was expected to vary with sequencing depth. When naive CD4 clonotypes were compared across a few donors, roughly 4.9% were shared.

Every immunoSEQ plate was one replicate of a subset's evenly spread DNA. Some clones are missing from TCRdb's copy, which holds only in-frame ones; the method was immunoSEQ multiplex PCR. Here the sample spans about 1 million clones, 70% to 80% being singletons. This clone was picked up a small number of times. Its antigen is as yet unknown. The receptor was isolated from a man younger than 30 in good health. Some clones in this sample may be carry-over from other donors' samples. Sequenced input: memory CD4+ T cells from PBMCs. Subset denoted: CD45RA-negative fraction.

The CDR3 reads CASSRDRGYEQYF. For the CDR3, the DNA is TGTGCCAGCAGCCGGGACAGGGGGTACGAGCAGTACTTC. This chain connects TRBV7-6 to TRBJ2-7; 11 bases align to TRBD1. Trimming at V came to 5 bases and at J to 4 bases, leaving 1 base not matched to a gene. This CDR3 contains 13 residues. Germline-derived CDR1 and CDR2 are SGHVS and FNYEAQ.